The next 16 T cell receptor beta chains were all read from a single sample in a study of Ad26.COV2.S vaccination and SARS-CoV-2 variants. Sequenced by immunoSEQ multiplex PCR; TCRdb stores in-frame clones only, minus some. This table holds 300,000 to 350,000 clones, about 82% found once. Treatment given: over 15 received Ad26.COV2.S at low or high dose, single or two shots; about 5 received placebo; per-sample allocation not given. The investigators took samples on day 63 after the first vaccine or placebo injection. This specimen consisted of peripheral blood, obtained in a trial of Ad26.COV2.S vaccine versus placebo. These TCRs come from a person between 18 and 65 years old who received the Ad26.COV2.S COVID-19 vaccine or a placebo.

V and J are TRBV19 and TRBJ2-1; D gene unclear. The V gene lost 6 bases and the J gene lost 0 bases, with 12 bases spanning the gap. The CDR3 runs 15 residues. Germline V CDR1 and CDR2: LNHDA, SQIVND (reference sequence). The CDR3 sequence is CASSKLESSYNEQFF. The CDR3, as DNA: TGTGCCAGTAGCAAGCTAGAAAGCTCCTACAATGAGCAGTTCTTC.

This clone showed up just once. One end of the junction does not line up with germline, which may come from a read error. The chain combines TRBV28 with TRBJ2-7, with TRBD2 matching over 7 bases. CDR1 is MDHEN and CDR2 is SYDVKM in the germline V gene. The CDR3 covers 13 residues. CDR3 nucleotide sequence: TGTGCCAGCAGAGCCCAGGGAGGGTCACTATCTTCTTTC. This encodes CASRAQGGSLSSF.

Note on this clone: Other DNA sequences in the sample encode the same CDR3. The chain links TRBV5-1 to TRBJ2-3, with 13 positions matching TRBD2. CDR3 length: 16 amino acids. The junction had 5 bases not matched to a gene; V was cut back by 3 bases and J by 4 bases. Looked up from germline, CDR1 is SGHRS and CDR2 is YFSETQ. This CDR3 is CASSSGLAGVADTQYF. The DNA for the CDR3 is TGCGCCAGCAGCTCCGGACTAGCGGGGGTAGCAGATACGCAGTATTTT.

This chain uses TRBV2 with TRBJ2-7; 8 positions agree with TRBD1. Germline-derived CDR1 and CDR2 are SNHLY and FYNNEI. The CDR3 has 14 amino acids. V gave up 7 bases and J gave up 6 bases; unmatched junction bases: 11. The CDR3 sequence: CASTPRTGNGEQYF. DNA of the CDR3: TGTGCCAGCACCCCTCGGACAGGGAATGGCGAGCAGTACTTC.

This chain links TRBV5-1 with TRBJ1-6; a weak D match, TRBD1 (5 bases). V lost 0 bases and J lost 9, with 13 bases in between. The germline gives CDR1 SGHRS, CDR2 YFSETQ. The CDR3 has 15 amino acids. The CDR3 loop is CASSLGDSLGSPLHF. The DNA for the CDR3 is TGCGCCAGCAGCTTGGGGGACTCCTTGGGTTCACCCCTCCACTTT.

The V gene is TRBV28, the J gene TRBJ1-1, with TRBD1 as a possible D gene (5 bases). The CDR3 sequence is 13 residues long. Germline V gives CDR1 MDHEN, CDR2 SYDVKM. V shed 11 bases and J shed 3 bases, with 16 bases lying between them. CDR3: CAAKEGRDTEAFF. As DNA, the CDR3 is TGTGCCGCAAAGGAGGGGCGAGACACTGAAGCTTTCTTT.

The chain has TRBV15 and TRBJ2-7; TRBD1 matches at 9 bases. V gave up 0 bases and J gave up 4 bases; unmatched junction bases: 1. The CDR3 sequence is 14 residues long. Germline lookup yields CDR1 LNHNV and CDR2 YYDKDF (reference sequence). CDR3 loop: CATSRETGGYEQYF. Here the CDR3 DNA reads TGTGCCACCAGCAGAGAGACAGGGGGGTACGAGCAGTACTTC.

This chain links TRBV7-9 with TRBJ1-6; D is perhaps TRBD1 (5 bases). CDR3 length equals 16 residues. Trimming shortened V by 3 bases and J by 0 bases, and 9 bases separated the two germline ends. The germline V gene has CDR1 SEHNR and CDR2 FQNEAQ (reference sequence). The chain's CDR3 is CASSFAGLSYNSPLHF. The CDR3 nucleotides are TGTGCCAGCAGCTTCGCGGGACTCTCCTATAATTCACCCCTCCACTTT.

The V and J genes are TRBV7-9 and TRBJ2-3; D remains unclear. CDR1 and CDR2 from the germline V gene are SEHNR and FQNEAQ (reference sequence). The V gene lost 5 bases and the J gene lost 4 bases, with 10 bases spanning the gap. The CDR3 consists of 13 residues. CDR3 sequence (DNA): TGTGCCAGCAGCATGACTGGTGCAGATACGCAGTATTTT. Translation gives CASSMTGADTQYF.

The CDR3 nucleotides read TGTGCCAGCAGCTTAGGACCGACACTAGAAGCTTTCTTT. Translated: CASSLGPTLEAFF. The chain joins TRBV11-2 to TRBJ1-1; no firm D call. This CDR3 contains 13 residues. Trimming took off 1 base at V and 8 bases at J, with 11 bases between the two ends. Germline V gives CDR1 SGHAT, CDR2 FQNNGV.

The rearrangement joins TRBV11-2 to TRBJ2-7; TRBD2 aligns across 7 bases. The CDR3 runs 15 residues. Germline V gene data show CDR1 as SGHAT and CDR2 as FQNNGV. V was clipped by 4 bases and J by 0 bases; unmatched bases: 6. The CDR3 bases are TGTGCCAGCAGCTATTGGCGGGGGATCTCCTACGAGCAGTACTTC. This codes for CASSYWRGISYEQYF.

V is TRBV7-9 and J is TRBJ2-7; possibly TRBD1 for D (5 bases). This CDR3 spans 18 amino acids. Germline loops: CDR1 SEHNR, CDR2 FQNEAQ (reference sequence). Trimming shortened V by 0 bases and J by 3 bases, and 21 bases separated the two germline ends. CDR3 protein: CASSLATGLDSSVYEQYF. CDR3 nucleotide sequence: TGTGCCAGCAGCTTAGCTACTGGGTTAGACAGTTCAGTCTACGAGCAGTACTTC.

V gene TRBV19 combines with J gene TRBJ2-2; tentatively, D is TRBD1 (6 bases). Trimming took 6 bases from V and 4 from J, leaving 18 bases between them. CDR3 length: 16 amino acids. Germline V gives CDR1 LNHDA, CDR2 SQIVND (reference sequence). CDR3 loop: CASSQPRQGITGELFF. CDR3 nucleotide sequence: TGTGCCAGTAGCCAACCCCGGCAGGGGATCACCGGGGAGCTGTTTTTT.

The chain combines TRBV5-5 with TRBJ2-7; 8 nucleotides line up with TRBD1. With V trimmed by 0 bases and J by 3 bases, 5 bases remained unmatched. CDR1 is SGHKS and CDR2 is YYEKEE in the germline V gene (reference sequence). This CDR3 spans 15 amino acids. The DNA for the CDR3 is TGTGCCAGCAGCTTGGAAGGGACAGGAGGCTACGAGCAGTACTTC. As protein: CASSLEGTGGYEQYF.

The CDR3 protein is CASSHHRDRASYEQYF. The CDR3 nucleotides are TGTGCCAGCAGCCATCACCGGGACAGGGCCTCCTACGAGCAGTACTTC. The chain employs TRBV3-1 (or the pseudogene TRBV3-2) and TRBJ2-7; 9 bases are shared with TRBD1. CDR1 is LGHDT and CDR2 is YNNKEL in the germline V gene (reference sequence). The CDR3 runs to 16 residues. The V gene end was trimmed by 3 bases and the J gene end by 0 bases; junction bases not matched to a gene: 6.

As DNA, the CDR3 is TGCGCCAGCAGCTTGTTTCCATCCCCAGGGCAAGAGACCCAGTACTTC. Translated: CASSLFPSPGQETQYF. The V call is TRBV5-1, the J call TRBJ2-5; possible D gene TRBD1, 5 bases. V was pared by 1 base and J by 2 bases, with 15 bases between. CDR3 length equals 16 residues. Germline assignment: CDR1 SGHRS and CDR2 YFSETQ.